This TCR beta chain was profiled in a study of tissue T cells after allogeneic stem cell transplantation. The sample's time point: mouse harvest day 14 after allogeneic transplant. Tail vein injection delivered 10^7 T-cell-depleted bone marrow cells and 10^6 splenic CD5+ T cells. This mouse GVHD model was MHC-mismatched B6 to BALB/c, profiled day 7 or 14. Findings and caveats of the study: Sampling depth was limited, and the cohort was small and clinically varied.

Assay: immunoSEQ multiplex PCR; the TCRdb copy retains only in-frame clones and omits some. This table holds some 8,000 clones, more than 35% found once. Trimming took 0 bases from V and 0 from J; bases not matched to a gene: 2. The germline CDR1 and CDR2 sequences are NNHNN and SYGAGS (reference sequence). The CDR3 is 16 amino acids. About this clone: Its antigen remains unknown. Germline and genes here are mouse. The sequence runs out 1 residue before the end of the CDR3; the remainder is reconstructed from the germline J gene.

The origin of this receptor is a female BALB/c mouse given C57BL/6 T cells with graft-versus-host disease after an allogeneic hematopoietic cell transplant. The V gene is TRBV13-2, the J gene TRBJ2-4, with 9 bases lining up with TRBD2. The sequencing sample was made of skin. The DNA read from the CDR3 is TGTGCCAGCGGTGATGTCTGGGGGGGAAGTCAAAACACCTTGTAC. Encoded protein: CASGDVWGGSQNTLY. The entire CDR3 protein reads CASGDVWGGSQNTLYF.